This TCR beta chain is drawn from a study of OX40 agonist ivuxolimab in advanced cancers. Study conclusions and caveats: Individuals who were partial responders at 0.1-3.0 mg/kg had clonal expansion that ranked among the lowest.

Peripheral blood came from all dose cohorts at three timepoints. The V gene's germline CDR1 is LNHNV and CDR2 YYDKDF (reference sequence). This CDR3 comprises 17 residues. V lost 1 base, J lost 1 base, and 6 bases stayed unmatched. The method was immunoSEQ multiplex PCR; TCRdb's version includes in-frame clones alone and lacks a portion of them. In the table there are fewer than 90,000 clones, 93% of which are singletons. Comment on this clone: What it recognizes is unknown.

The gene calls are TRBV15 and TRBJ2-7; the match to TRBD2 covers 11 bases. Sequencing used CD4+ or CD8+ T cells sorted from blood, obtained in a trial of the OX40 agonist ivuxolimab. This receptor was identified in an adult with an advanced solid tumor such as melanoma, head and neck, liver or kidney cancer. The CDR3 sequence is CATSRALSGRGSYEQYF. The CDR3, as DNA: TGTGCCACCAGCAGAGCCCTTAGCGGGAGGGGGTCCTACGAGCAGTACTTC.